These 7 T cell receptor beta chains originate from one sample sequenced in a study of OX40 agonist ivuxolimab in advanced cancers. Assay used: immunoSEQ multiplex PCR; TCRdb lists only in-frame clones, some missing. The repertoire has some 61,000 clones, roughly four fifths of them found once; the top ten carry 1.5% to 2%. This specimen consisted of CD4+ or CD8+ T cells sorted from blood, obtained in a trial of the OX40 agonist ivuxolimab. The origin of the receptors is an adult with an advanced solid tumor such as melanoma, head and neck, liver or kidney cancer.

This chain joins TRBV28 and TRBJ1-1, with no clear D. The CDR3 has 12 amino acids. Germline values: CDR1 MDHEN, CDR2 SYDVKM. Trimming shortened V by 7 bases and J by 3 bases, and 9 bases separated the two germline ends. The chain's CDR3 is CASTEQYTEAFF. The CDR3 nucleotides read TGTGCCAGCACCGAACAGTACACTGAAGCTTTCTTT.

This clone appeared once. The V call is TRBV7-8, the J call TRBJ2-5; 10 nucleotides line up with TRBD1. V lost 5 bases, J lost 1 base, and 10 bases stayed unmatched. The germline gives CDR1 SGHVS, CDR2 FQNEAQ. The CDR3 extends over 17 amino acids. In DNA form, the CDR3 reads TGTGCCAGCAGCCCAAGAAGGGACAGGGGATTCCAAGAGACCCAGTACTTC. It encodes CASSPRRDRGFQETQYF.

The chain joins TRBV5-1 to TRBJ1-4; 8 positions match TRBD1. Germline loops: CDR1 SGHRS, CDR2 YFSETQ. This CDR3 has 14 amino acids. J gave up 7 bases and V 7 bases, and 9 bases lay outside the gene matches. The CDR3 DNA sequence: TGCGCCAGCTCGACAGGGGAAAATTTTGAAAAACTGTTTTTT. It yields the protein CASSTGENFEKLFF. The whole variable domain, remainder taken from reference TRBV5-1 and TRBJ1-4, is KAGVTQTPRYLIKTRGQQVTLSCSPISGHRSVSWYQQTPGQGLQFLFEYFSETQRNKGNFPGRFSGRQFSNSRSEMNVSTLELGDSALYLCASSTGENFEKLFFGSGTQLSVL.

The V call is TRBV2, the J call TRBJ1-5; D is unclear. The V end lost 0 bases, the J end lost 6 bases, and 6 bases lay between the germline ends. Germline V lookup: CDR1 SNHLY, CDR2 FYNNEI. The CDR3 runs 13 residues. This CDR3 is CASSEAGVQPQHF. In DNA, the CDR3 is TGTGCCAGCAGTGAAGCCGGGGTTCAGCCCCAGCATTTT. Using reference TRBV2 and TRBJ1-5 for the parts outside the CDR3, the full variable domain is EPEVTQTPSHQVTQMGQEVILRCVPISNHLYFYWYRQILGQKVEFLVSFYNNEISEKSEIFDDQFSVERPDGSNFTLKIRSTKLEDSAMYFCASSEAGVQPQHFGDGTRLSIL.

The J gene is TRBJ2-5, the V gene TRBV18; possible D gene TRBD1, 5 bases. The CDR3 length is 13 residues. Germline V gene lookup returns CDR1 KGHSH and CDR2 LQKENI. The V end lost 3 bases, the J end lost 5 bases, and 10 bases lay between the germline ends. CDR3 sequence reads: CASSPGRAETQYF. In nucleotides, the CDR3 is TGTGCCAGCTCACCCGGCAGGGCTGAGACCCAGTACTTC.

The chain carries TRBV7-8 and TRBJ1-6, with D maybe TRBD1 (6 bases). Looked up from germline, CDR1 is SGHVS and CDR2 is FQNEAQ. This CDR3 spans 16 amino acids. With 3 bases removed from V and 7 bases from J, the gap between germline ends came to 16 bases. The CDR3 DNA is TGTGCCAGCAGCTTTTTACCGGACAGTCGGAATTCACCCCTCCACTTT. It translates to CASSFLPDSRNSPLHF.

CDR3 sequence reads: CASSRTAGLGETQYF. The CDR3 DNA follows: TGCGCCAGCAGCCGAACCGCCGGGTTAGGTGAGACCCAGTACTTC. The chain couples TRBV5-1 to TRBJ2-5; D is ambiguous. The CDR3 consists of 15 residues. Trimming removed 4 bases from V and 5 bases from J, with 18 bases in between. The V gene's germline CDR1 is SGHRS and CDR2 YFSETQ.